Listed here are 8 T cell receptor beta chains from one sample, sequenced in a study of vaccination and CD4 T cells after COVID-19. The Oncomine TCR Beta short-read assay was applied to DNA of cultured CD4+ T cells. TCRdb called the PCR reads again in MiXCR, with one record for every CDR3 protein. This sample has 7,500 to 9,500 distinct CDR3 sequences, with about 48% found just once. Their cognate antigens are unknown. Treatment meaning: approximately 11-day PBMC culture with coronavirus spike peptide pools or control peptides (ViraFEST assay). From the unexposed donor, CD4+ T cells were collected ahead of the COVID-19 pandemic (2011-2018). Sequenced: CD4+ T cells from blood, cultured in vitro. The receptors shown here come from a human donor in good health.

This clonotype was seen more than once but under ten times. The rearrangement links TRBV7-9 to TRBJ2-3; 8 positions match TRBD2. This CDR3 spans 15 amino acids. V lost 5 bases, J lost 0 bases, and 4 bases stayed unmatched. CDR1 is SEHNR and CDR2 is FQNEAQ in the germline V gene (reference sequence). The CDR3, as DNA: TGTGCCAGCAGCGCGCGACTAGCGAGCACAGATACGCAGTATTTT. Amino acid sequence: CASSARLASTDTQYF.

V and J are TRBV7-2 and TRBJ1-1; 8 bases match TRBD1. V was pared by 3 bases and J by 7 bases, with 7 bases of the junction left unmatched. CDR3 length: 14 amino acids. Germline CDR1 reads SGHTA; CDR2 reads FQGNSA. This chain's CDR3 is CASSFYGQGVEAFF. The CDR3 nucleotides read TGTGCCAGCAGCTTCTACGGACAGGGTGTTGAAGCTTTCTTT.

The chain joins TRBV6-5 to TRBJ1-1; a weak D match, TRBD1 (6 bases). Trimming stripped 4 bases from V and 8 bases from J, with 17 bases between. Germline V gene data show CDR1 as MNHEY and CDR2 as SVGAGI. The length of the CDR3 is 14 residues. CDR3 nucleotide sequence: TGTGCCAGCAGTTCCGGGGGGGGCAGGCCGGAAGCTTTCTTT. Translation gives CASSSGGGRPEAFF.

The chain couples TRBV28 to TRBJ2-7; 9 positions agree with TRBD1. The CDR3 runs to 14 residues. The V segment lost 8 bases and the J segment 5 bases; nucleotides outside the gene matches: 10. Per the germline V gene, CDR1 is MDHEN and CDR2 is SYDVKM. The CDR3 DNA follows: TGTGCCAGCGCCGTTAGTGGACAGGGGAACGAGCAGTACTTC. This codes for CASAVSGQGNEQYF.

V and J are TRBV7-9 and TRBJ2-3, with 11 bases fitting TRBD2. The germline V gene encodes CDR1 SEHNR and CDR2 FQNEAQ (reference sequence). With 7 bases clipped from V and 4 bases from J, the junction kept 4 bases outside the gene matches. CDR3 length: 14 amino acids. Here the CDR3 reads CASNVAGGPDTQYF. The CDR3 DNA reads as TGTGCCAGCAATGTAGCGGGAGGGCCAGATACGCAGTATTTT. The full variable domain, its missing parts supplied by reference TRBV7-9 and TRBJ2-3, is DTGVSQNPRHKITKRGQNVTFRCDPISEHNRLYWYRQTLGQGPEFLTYFQNEAQLEKSRLLSDRFSAERPKGSFSTLEIQRTEQGDSAMYLCASNVAGGPDTQYFGPGTRLTVL.

In this sample, this clonotype turned up a few times. The chain uses TRBV20-1 and TRBJ1-5; D is undetermined. The CDR3 length is 15 residues. Germline assignment: CDR1 DFQATT and CDR2 SNEGSKA (reference sequence). Trimming removed 0 bases at V and 0 bases at J, with 9 bases between. CDR3 protein: CSAREARGSNQPQHF. CDR3 in DNA: TGCAGTGCTAGAGAAGCCCGGGGTAGCAATCAGCCCCAGCATTTT.

The V call is TRBV15, the J call TRBJ1-2; no clear D gene. Germline V gene sequence: CDR1 LNHNV, CDR2 YYDKDF (reference sequence). The V end lost 5 bases, the J end lost 7 bases, and 23 bases lay between the germline ends. The CDR3 loop spans 16 amino acids. The CDR3 nucleotides read TGTGCCACCAGCTCCGAGAGTCTCAGGCGGCCGGGTGGCTACACCTTC. Encoded protein: CATSSESLRRPGGYTF.

The chain links TRBV7-4 to TRBJ1-5; D gene ambiguous. In germline, CDR1 is SGHVT, CDR2 SQSDAQ. V was clipped by 5 bases and J by 1 base, with 9 bases between them. The CDR3 is 14 residues long. The CDR3 sequence: CASSQNRSNQPQHF. The CDR3 DNA reads TGTGCCAGCAGCCAAAACAGAAGCAATCAGCCCCAGCATTTT. Supplemented by reference TRBV7-4 and TRBJ1-5, the full variable domain reads GAGVSQSPRYKVAKRGRDVALRCDSISGHVTLYWYRQTLGQGSEVLTYSQSDAQRDKSGRPSGRFSAERPERSVSTLKIQRTEQGDSAVYLCASSQNRSNQPQHFGDGTRLSIL.